This T cell receptor beta chain was sequenced during a study of cytomegalovirus exposure and HLA in healthy donors. PCR used 60 Vbeta primers and 13 Jbeta primers. The method was immunoSEQ multiplex PCR; TCRdb's version includes in-frame clones alone and lacks a portion of them. The sample holds approximately 180,000 clones, about four fifths seen once. Whole-study findings and limits: TCR beta sequences numbering some 17,000 were associated with HLA alleles at 0.05 false discovery rate in a later analysis.

A word on this clone: The target antigen is unknown.

What was sequenced was PBMCs. The receptor was derived from a middle-aged woman in good health and CMV-seronegative.

CDR3 bases: TGTGCCTGTAGCGCCGGGACAGGGGGCTGGGGTCAGCCCCAGCATTTT. This codes for CACSAGTGGWGQPQHF. The chain couples TRBV30 to TRBJ1-5; TRBD1 agrees at 12 bases. The CDR3 is made up of 16 amino acids. V shed 6 bases, J shed 6 bases, and the junction held 12 bases outside the gene matches. CDR1 and CDR2 (germline): GTSNPN, SVGIG (reference sequence).